One and the same sample provided the 15 T cell receptor beta chains below, sequenced in a study of identical twins (dated by TCRdb to 2016 to 2018). Library creation used 5' RACE. Sequencer: Illumina HiSeq 2000. In-frame beta chains were kept once TCRdb had trimmed the public reads at Q25 with fastp and called clones with MiXCR. All rows with the same CDR3 protein become a single entry with the most common DNA and genes. Counted in this sample were 400,000 to 650,000 distinct CDR3 sequences; about 20% of them appeared once. Jointly, the top ten make up about 0.93% of the sample. A further study also used this sample, focusing on T cells expressing NK-cell markers.

Sample: CD4+ T cells sorted from blood. These receptors all stem from a woman between 18 and 29 years old in good health.

This clonotype was detected only a few times. In DNA form, the CDR3 reads TGTGCCAGCAGTTCAGAAGGAGGGACACCGTACACAGATACGCAGTATTTT. It encodes CASSSEGGTPYTDTQYF. The gene calls are TRBV27 and TRBJ2-3; D tentatively reads TRBD1 or TRBD2 (6 bases each). V shed 4 bases and J shed 2 bases, with 19 bases lying between them. Germline CDR1 and CDR2: MNHEY and SMNVEV (reference sequence). CDR3 length equals 17 residues.

There are a few counts of this clonotype. V usage is TRBV15 and J usage is TRBJ1-4; possible D gene TRBD1, 5 bases. Germline CDR1 LNHNV, CDR2 YYDKDF (reference sequence). CDR3 length equals 14 residues. Trimming removed 3 bases from V and 8 bases from J, with 13 bases in between. The CDR3 loop reads CATSSRGGNEKLFF. DNA for the CDR3: TGTGCCACCAGCAGCCGGGGGGGGAACGAAAAACTGTTTTTT.

As for this clonotype: A read error is likely, as this CDR3 ends without the conserved phenylalanine or tryptophan. The chain recombines TRBV5-5 with TRBJ2-2; D perhaps matches TRBD2 (6 bases). This CDR3 region has 14 residues. V gave up 4 bases and J gave up 3 bases, with 10 bases separating them. Looked up from germline, CDR1 is SGHKS and CDR2 is YYEKEE (reference sequence). This CDR3 reads CASSLGLHTGELFC. The CDR3 coding sequence is TGTGCCAGCAGCCTTGGACTACACACCGGGGAGCTGTTTTGT.

This chain connects TRBV5-1 to TRBJ2-3, with 7 bases aligning to TRBD1. V was clipped by 1 base and J by 0 bases; unmatched bases: 11. The CDR3 extends over 18 amino acids. Germline CDR1 SGHRS, CDR2 YFSETQ. This CDR3 is CASSLNLHRGASTDTQYF. The CDR3 coding sequence is TGCGCCAGCAGCTTGAACCTCCACAGGGGAGCTAGCACAGATACGCAGTATTTT.

This clonotype was found a few times. The chain recombines TRBV5-1 with TRBJ2-7, with 7 nucleotides matching TRBD2. Germline assignment: CDR1 SGHRS and CDR2 YFSETQ. The CDR3 loop spans 15 amino acids. The J segment lost 4 bases and the V segment lost 4 bases, leaving 11 bases of the junction unmatched. This chain's CDR3 is CASSPRGGSNYEQYF. Written as DNA, the CDR3 is TGCGCCAGCAGCCCCCGGGGCGGGAGTAATTACGAGCAGTACTTC.

This clonotype was seen more than once but under ten times. This chain uses TRBV5-1 with TRBJ1-1; 9 bases align to TRBD1. The CDR3 is 16 amino acids. V lost 0 bases and J lost 4; bases outside the gene matches: 7. From germline, CDR1 is SGHRS and CDR2 YFSETQ. The CDR3 region has the DNA TGCGCCAGCAGCTTGGCGGGACAGGGAGGGGTCACTGAAGCTTTCTTT. Its protein is CASSLAGQGGVTEAFF.

The rearrangement links TRBV10-3 to TRBJ2-7; 7 nucleotides match TRBD1. The CDR3 runs to 12 residues. The V segment lost 7 bases and the J segment 3 bases; nucleotides outside the gene matches: 3. The germline CDR1 and CDR2 sequences are ENHRY and SYGVKD. The CDR3: CAIKGQYYEQYF. Written as DNA, the CDR3 is TGTGCCATCAAGGGACAGTACTACGAGCAGTACTTC.

This clonotype has more than one count but fewer than ten. V is TRBV21-1 and J is TRBJ1-1; TRBD1 was called by the table and not checked on the DNA. TRBV21-1 counts as a pseudogene. This CDR3 is built from 18 residues. The CDR3: CASSNPAHRGRRITEAFF. Here the CDR3 DNA reads TGTGCCAGCAGCAACCCCGCTCACAGGGGGCGGCGAATCACTGAAGCTTTCTTT.

This chain links TRBV20-1 with TRBJ1-4; D is unclear. From germline, CDR1 is DFQATT and CDR2 SNEGSKA (reference sequence). The CDR3 is 13 residues long. V was trimmed by 3 bases and J by 8 bases, leaving 13 bases between them. CDR3 bases: TGCAGTGCTAGGACCCCTAATGGCGAAAAACTGTTTTTT. Encoded protein: CSARTPNGEKLFF.

The chain carries TRBV3-1 and TRBJ2-1, with D perhaps given as TRBD1 or TRBD2 (5 bases each). The germline V gene encodes CDR1 LGHDT and CDR2 YNNKEL (reference sequence). This CDR3 spans 14 amino acids. The V gene lost 4 bases and the J gene lost 7 bases, with 14 bases spanning the gap. The CDR3 DNA is TGTGCCAGCAGCCCTACCGGGGCGCGAAATGAGCAGTTCTTC. Amino acid sequence: CASSPTGARNEQFF.

The chain combines TRBV5-1 with TRBJ1-2; TRBD1 is a possible D gene (5 bases). This CDR3 region has 15 residues. Trimming left V 0 bases short and J 7 bases short, with 16 bases between. CDR1 is SGHRS, CDR2 YFSETQ, per germline. The CDR3 sequence is CASSLGAVRDGGYTF. Written as DNA, the CDR3 is TGCGCCAGCAGCTTGGGAGCTGTCAGGGATGGTGGCTACACCTTC.

In this sample, this clonotype turned up a few times. V gene TRBV10-2 combines with J gene TRBJ1-2; tentative D call: TRBD1 (6 bases). This CDR3 comprises 15 residues. Between the trimmed V and J ends, which lost 4 bases and 0 bases, there was a span of 12 bases. Germline CDR1 WSHSY, CDR2 SAAADI. Here the CDR3 reads CASSGPGQSNYGYTF. The DNA of the CDR3 is TGCGCCAGCAGTGGACCGGGACAATCTAACTATGGCTACACCTTC.

This chain uses TRBV28 with TRBJ2-7, with D possibly matching TRBD1 (5 bases). There are 12 residues in the CDR3. V lost 4 bases, J lost 7 bases, and 11 bases lay in between. The germline CDR1 and CDR2 sequences are MDHEN and SYDVKM. Written as DNA, the CDR3 is TGTGCCAGCAGTTCAGGGCTCAGGGAGCAGTACTTC. It specifies CASSSGLREQYF.

The rearrangement joins TRBV20-1 to TRBJ1-4; TRBD1 might be the D (6 bases). Trimming stripped 2 bases from V and 4 bases from J, with 14 bases between. The CDR3 contains 15 residues. CDR1 DFQATT and CDR2 SNEGSKA come from the germline V gene (reference sequence). The CDR3 spells CSARRGTLGNEKLFF. The CDR3 bases are TGCAGTGCTAGAAGGGGGACCCTCGGTAATGAAAAACTGTTTTTT.

The chain recombines TRBV20-1 with TRBJ1-5; D gene unclear. The V and J ends lost 7 bases and 3 bases respectively, with 13 bases between them. The CDR3 has 13 residues. Germline V lookup: CDR1 DFQATT, CDR2 SNEGSKA (reference sequence). The CDR3 protein is CSVWVSLNQPQHF. The CDR3 DNA follows: TGCAGTGTTTGGGTCAGCCTCAATCAGCCCCAGCATTTT.